The rows below give T cell receptor beta chains drawn from one sample of a study of T-cell reconstitution after alpha-beta-depleted transplantation in children. A single record per CDR3 protein comes from TCRdb applying MiXCR to the PCR reads. Here the sample spans 200,000 to 250,000 distinct CDR3 sequences, 11% being singletons. Here the sequenced sample was PBMCs, taken before TCRalphabeta/CD19-depleted stem cell transplant. These receptors were collected from a child under two years old with acute myeloid leukemia, due to receive a stem cell transplant. CDR3s include the opening cysteine and the closing phenylalanine or tryptophan. The D gene is left open where the match is weak. Some rows mark clone size as missing; the rest say once, few, many or name a class of expanded clone.

v_gene,j_gene,d_gene,len,abundance,CDR3aa,CDR3nt
TRBV5-1,TRBJ2-3,.,14,many,CASSLGVLTDTQYF,TGCGCCAGCAGCTTGGGGGTTCTCACAGATACGCAGTATTTT
TRBV20-1,TRBJ2-7,.,14,many,CSASEPGLSDEQYF,TGCAGTGCCTCAGAACCGGGACTGTCGGACGAGCAGTACTTC
TRBV28,TRBJ2-4,.,19,many,CASSLRGLDFFLAKNIQYF,TGTGCCAGCAGTTTACGGGGCTTAGACTTCTTTCTAGCCAAAAACATTCAGTACTTC
TRBV20-1,TRBJ1-4,.,14,many,CSAARQATNEKLFF,TGCAGTGCAGCCAGACAGGCAACTAATGAAAAACTGTTTTTT
TRBV18,TRBJ2-1,TRBD1,12,many,CARSQGADEQFF,TGTGCCAGATCTCAGGGGGCGGATGAGCAGTTCTTC
TRBV2,TRBJ2-1,TRBD2,18,.,CASSEAGLAGTSYNEQFF,TGTGCCAGCAGTGAAGCGGGACTAGCGGGAACCTCCTACAATGAGCAGTTCTTC
TRBV5-1,TRBJ2-1,TRBD1,15,.,CASSSKGAEYNEQFF,TGTGCCAGCAGCTCCAAGGGGGCTGAATACAATGAGCAGTTCTTC
TRBV5-1,TRBJ2-1,TRBD2,16,few,CASSAGGSRITDEQFF,TGCGCCAGCAGCGCCGGCGGGAGTCGTATAACGGATGAGCAGTTCTTC
TRBV7-2,TRBJ2-1,.,15,many,CASSFTRDLTGEQFF,TGTGCCAGCAGCTTCACCCGGGATCTGACGGGTGAGCAGTTCTTC
TRBV5-1,TRBJ2-3,TRBD2,15,many,CASETSGGPSRTQYF,TGCGCCAGCGAAACTAGCGGGGGACCATCCCGAACGCAGTATTTT
TRBV12-3/TRBV12-4,TRBJ2-6,.,15,many,CASSSTLSGANVLTF,TGTGCCAGCAGTTCGACACTTTCTGGGGCCAACGTCCTGACTTTC
TRBV12-3/TRBV12-4,TRBJ2-2,.,15,many,CASRFGQTNTGELFF,TGTGCCAGCAGGTTCGGACAGACTAACACCGGGGAGCTGTTTTTT
TRBV4-2,TRBJ2-3,TRBD2,18,many,CASSQDPGLQFVTDTQYF,TGTGCCAGCAGCCAAGATCCGGGACTACAATTCGTCACAGATACGCAGTATTTT
TRBV12-3/TRBV12-4,TRBJ2-7,.,11,many,CASSRVYEQYF,TGTGCCAGCAGTAGGGTGTACGAGCAGTACTTC
TRBV12-3/TRBV12-4,TRBJ2-2,.,17,many,CASSFFPVGTNTGELFF,TGTGCCAGCAGTTTTTTCCCCGTGGGCACCAACACCGGGGAGCTGTTTTTT
TRBV20-1,TRBJ1-4,.,12,many,CSAKGANEKLFF,TGCAGTGCTAAGGGAGCTAATGAAAAACTGTTTTTT